This record looks at one T cell receptor beta chain sequence and its context. Germline values: CDR1 SGHDN, CDR2 FVKESK. Trimming stripped 5 bases from V and 4 bases from J, with 25 bases between. The CDR3 totals 18 residues. The data were obtained in a study of T cell responses to AZD1222 COVID-19 vaccine. Profiled with immunoSEQ multiplex PCR; TCRdb holds only in-frame clones, not every one. This table holds tens of thousands of clones, roughly 87% found once. This clonotype was obtained from an adult in good health. The input for sequencing was peripheral blood, taken on day 0 of AZD1222 vaccination. This chain joins TRBV14 and TRBJ2-3; TRBD2 is a possible D gene (5 bases). The DNA for the CDR3 is TGTGCCAGCAGCGTGACGGGCTTGGCTACCGCAGCGGCAGATACGCAGTATTTT. It encodes CASSVTGLATAAADTQYF.